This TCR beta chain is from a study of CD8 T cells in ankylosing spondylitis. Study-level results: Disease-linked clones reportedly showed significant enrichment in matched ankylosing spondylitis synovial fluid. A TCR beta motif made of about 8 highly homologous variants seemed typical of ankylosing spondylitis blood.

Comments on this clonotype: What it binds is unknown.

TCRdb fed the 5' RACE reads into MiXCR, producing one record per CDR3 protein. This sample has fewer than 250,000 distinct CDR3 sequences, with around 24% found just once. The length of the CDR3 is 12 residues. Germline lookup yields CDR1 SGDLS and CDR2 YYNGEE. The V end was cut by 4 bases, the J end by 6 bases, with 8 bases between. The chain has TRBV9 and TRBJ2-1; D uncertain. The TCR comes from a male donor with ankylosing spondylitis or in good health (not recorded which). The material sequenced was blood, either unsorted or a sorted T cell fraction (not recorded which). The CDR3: CASSSLVNEQFF. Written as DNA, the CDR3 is TGTGCCAGCAGCTCACTGGTCAATGAGCAGTTCTTC.